Listed here are 22 T cell receptor beta chains from one sample, sequenced in a study of blood T cell repertoires in COVID-19. The assay was immunoSEQ multiplex PCR, and TCRdb's table has in-frame clones only and misses some. The data contain about 220,000 clones, roughly four fifths of them singletons. Input material: PBMCs or T cells enriched from blood (not recorded which). Receptors were obtained from a man aged 40-50 years who had recovered from COVID-19.

The chain joins TRBV21-1 to TRBJ2-1; the D segment call TRBD2 is taken from the table without a DNA check. TRBV21-1 is termed a pseudogene. The CDR3 runs 20 residues. The CDR3 region is CASSKTGTSGSYPWCNEQFF. For the CDR3, the DNA is TGTGCCAGCAGCAAAACGGGGACTAGCGGGAGTTACCCGTGGTGCAATGAGCAGTTCTTC.

V usage is TRBV9 and J usage is TRBJ2-7; tentatively, D is TRBD2 (6 bases). Germline lookup yields CDR1 SGDLS and CDR2 YYNGEE. V lost 4 bases and J 0 bases, leaving 17 bases between the germline ends. The CDR3 sequence is 16 residues long. CDR3 protein: CASSPSGPRSSYEQYF. The CDR3 nucleotides are TGTGCCAGCAGCCCAAGCGGGCCCAGGAGCTCCTACGAGCAGTACTTC. The full variable domain, with the rest looked up from reference TRBV9 and TRBJ2-7, is DSGVTQTPKHLITATGQRVTLRCSPRSGDLSVYWYQQSLDQGLQFLIQYYNGEERAKGNILERFSAQQFPDLHSELNLSSLELGDSALYFCASSPSGPRSSYEQYFGPGTRLTVT.

V and J are TRBV9 and TRBJ1-1, with D perhaps TRBD1 (5 bases). This CDR3 region has 14 residues. Trimming cost V 0 bases and J 0 bases, with 6 bases left between them. Germline assignment: CDR1 SGDLS and CDR2 YYNGEE. DNA of the CDR3: TGTGCCAGCAGCGTAGCAGGGATGAACACTGAAGCTTTCTTT. This codes for CASSVAGMNTEAFF.

This chain joins TRBV15 and TRBJ2-1, with 9 bases that match TRBD1. CDR1 is LNHNV, CDR2 YYDKDF, per germline (reference sequence). With V trimmed by 3 bases and J by 9 bases, 12 bases remained unmatched. This CDR3 has 16 amino acids. The CDR3 DNA is TGTGCCACCAGCAGGAGGGGGGACAGGGTACTGAGTGAGCAGTTCTTC. Translation gives CATSRRGDRVLSEQFF.

The CDR3 DNA reads as TGTGCCAGCAGTTACTCTTTCCAGGCGCAAGCCTATGGCTACACCTTC. Amino acid sequence: CASSYSFQAQAYGYTF. The genes are TRBV6-5 and TRBJ1-2; D ambiguous. The CDR3 has 16 residues. V was clipped by 0 bases and J by 4 bases, with 15 bases between them. Germline V CDR1 and CDR2: MNHEY, SVGAGI.

This clone was observed a handful of times. The rearrangement links TRBV30 to TRBJ1-4; 9 bases align to TRBD1. The CDR3 spans 12 residues. With 5 bases clipped from V and 9 bases from J, the junction kept 4 bases outside the gene matches. Germline values: CDR1 GTSNPN, CDR2 SVGIG (reference sequence). CDR3 bases: TGTGCCTGGGGACAGGGGAGGAAAAAACTGTTTTTT. Translation: CAWGQGRKKLFF.

The chain links TRBV25-1 to TRBJ1-2; possible D gene TRBD1, 6 bases. The CDR3 loop spans 12 amino acids. Trimming removed 7 bases at V and 2 bases at J, with 8 bases between. Germline lookup yields CDR1 MGHDK and CDR2 SYGVNS. CDR3 sequence reads: CASKTGNYGYTF. The CDR3 nucleotides read TGTGCCAGCAAAACAGGGAACTATGGCTACACCTTC.

The V and J genes are TRBV29-1 and TRBJ1-1; 7 positions agree with TRBD1. CDR1 and CDR2 (germline): SQVTM, ANQGSEA. Trimming removed 7 bases from V and 4 bases from J; junction bases left unmatched: 9. CDR3 length equals 13 residues. CDR3 DNA sequence: TGCAGCGGCTCCACAGGGGTTGGCACTGAAGCTTTCTTT. Translating it yields CSGSTGVGTEAFF. Using reference TRBV29-1 and TRBJ1-1 for the parts outside the CDR3, the full variable domain is SAVISQKPSRDICQRGTSLTIQCQVDSQVTMMFWYRQQPGQSLTLIATANQGSEATYESGFVIDKFPISRPNLTFSTLTVSNMSPEDSSIYLCSGSTGVGTEAFFGQGTRLTVV.

The chain couples TRBV6-2 or TRBV6-3 to TRBJ1-3; the D gene is possibly TRBD1 (5 bases). Trimming took 6 bases from V and 5 from J, leaving 17 bases between them. The CDR3 runs to 15 residues. Germline lookup yields CDR1 MNHEY and CDR2 SVGEGT. The CDR3 nucleotides read TGTGCCAGCAGCAACGCCCCTAGGGGCAGAAACACCATATATTTT. Protein product: CASSNAPRGRNTIYF.

DNA of the CDR3: TGTGCCAGCAGCTTGCCCGGCTCTGGAAACACCATATATTTT. Its translation: CASSLPGSGNTIYF. The V call is TRBV5-5, the J call TRBJ1-3; D gene ambiguous. Looked up from germline, CDR1 is SGHKS and CDR2 is YYEKEE (reference sequence). The CDR3 sequence is 14 residues long. Trimming took 1 base from V and 0 from J, leaving 5 bases between them.

This chain uses TRBV5-1 with TRBJ2-7; 9 bases are shared with TRBD1. CDR3 length: 16 amino acids. Trimming at V came to 4 bases and at J to 4 bases, leaving 12 bases not matched to a gene. CDR1 and CDR2 (germline): SGHRS, YFSETQ. The CDR3 protein is CASSASPGQGSYEQYF. CDR3 DNA sequence: TGCGCCAGCAGCGCGTCACCGGGACAGGGCTCGTACGAGCAGTACTTC.

The V call is TRBV3-1 (or the pseudogene TRBV3-2), the J call TRBJ2-7, with a weak D call TRBD1 (6 bases). The CDR3 is made up of 16 amino acids. V shed 1 base and J shed 2 bases, with 15 bases lying between them. Germline CDR1 and CDR2: LGHDT and YNNKEL (reference sequence). CDR3 region: CASSQGWGHPPYEQYF. CDR3 nucleotides: TGTGCCAGCAGCCAAGGTTGGGGGCATCCCCCCTACGAGCAGTACTTC.

The genes are TRBV3-1 (or the pseudogene TRBV3-2) and TRBJ2-5; possible D gene TRBD2, 6 bases. This CDR3 region has 14 residues. Deletions cut 5 bases from V and 4 bases from J, with 14 bases between. Germline V CDR1 and CDR2: LGHDT, YNNKEL (reference sequence). CDR3 nucleotide sequence: TGTGCCAGCAGCGCCCCCGGGAGCGGAGAGACCCAGTACTTC. Its protein is CASSAPGSGETQYF.

The chain joins TRBV28 to TRBJ1-5; 7 nucleotides line up with TRBD1. The germline CDR1 and CDR2 sequences are MDHEN and SYDVKM. This CDR3 has 14 residues. Trimming at V came to 5 bases and at J to 5 bases, leaving 6 bases not matched to a gene. CDR3 sequence: CASSRTGRYQPQHF. CDR3 coding DNA: TGTGCCAGCAGTAGGACAGGTCGTTATCAGCCCCAGCATTTT.

The chain carries TRBV6-4 and TRBJ1-5; D might be TRBD1 (5 bases). The CDR3 sequence is 13 residues long. The V and J ends lost 7 bases and 1 base respectively, with 8 bases between them. Germline V gene lookup returns CDR1 MRHNA and CDR2 SNTAGT. The CDR3 loop reads CASNRTSNQPQHF. The CDR3, as DNA: TGTGCCAGCAACCGGACAAGCAATCAGCCCCAGCATTTT.

This clone was seen a handful of times. The V call is TRBV5-6, the J call TRBJ2-2, with TRBD2 matching 7 bases. Germline CDR1 reads SGHDT; CDR2 reads YYEEEE. The V segment lost 4 bases and the J segment 3 bases; nucleotides outside the gene matches: 6. This CDR3 is 15 amino acids long. DNA of the CDR3: TGTGCCAGCAGCCCCGGTGGGGGGGACACCGGGGAGCTGTTTTTT. Protein sequence: CASSPGGGDTGELFF.

The V call is TRBV2, the J call TRBJ2-7, with 7 bases lining up with TRBD1. Germline CDR1 is SNHLY and CDR2 is FYNNEI. The CDR3 totals 14 residues. J lost 6 bases, V lost 6 bases, and 11 bases had no gene match. The CDR3 sequence: CASSVNRGVGEQYF. The CDR3 bases are TGTGCCAGCAGCGTCAACAGGGGTGTGGGCGAGCAGTACTTC. The complete variable domain, with remaining parts taken from reference TRBV2 and TRBJ2-7, reads EPEVTQTPSHQVTQMGQEVILRCVPISNHLYFYWYRQILGQKVEFLVSFYNNEISEKSEIFDDQFSVERPDGSNFTLKIRSTKLEDSAMYFCASSVNRGVGEQYFGPGTRLTVT.

This chain connects TRBV7-2 to TRBJ1-2; D perhaps matches TRBD1 (5 bases). Per germline, CDR1 SGHTA and CDR2 FQGNSA. The CDR3 extends over 14 amino acids. V was shortened by 5 bases and J by 5 bases, with 15 bases between the two germline ends. The CDR3: CASSLSGTFYGYTF. Here the CDR3 DNA reads TGTGCCAGCAGCCTATCCGGGACTTTTTATGGCTACACCTTC.

This clone appeared once. The genes are TRBV6-2 or TRBV6-3 and TRBJ1-1, with D maybe TRBD1 (5 bases). This CDR3 region has 16 residues. Trimming took 2 bases from V and 4 from J, leaving 17 bases between them. Germline lookup yields CDR1 MNHEY and CDR2 SVGEGT. CDR3 in DNA: TGTGCCAGCAGTTACGTAGCAGGGCGGGGGAGCACTGAAGCTTTCTTT. This gives the protein CASSYVAGRGSTEAFF.

As DNA, the CDR3 is TGTGCCGCCAAACCACAGGGGAACACTGAAGCTTTCTTT. It translates to CAAKPQGNTEAFF. The chain recombines TRBV6-5 with TRBJ1-1, with a weak D call TRBD1 (6 bases). This CDR3 contains 13 residues. The germline V gene encodes CDR1 MNHEY and CDR2 SVGAGI. V dropped 11 bases and J dropped 1 base, with 14 bases sitting between them.

The gene calls are TRBV6-2 or TRBV6-3 and TRBJ2-7, with D maybe TRBD1 (5 bases). Trimming pared 2 bases from V and 2 bases from J, leaving 13 bases between. The CDR3 consists of 15 residues. The germline V gene encodes CDR1 MNHEY and CDR2 SVGEGT. The CDR3 sequence is CASSYPAGRPYEQYF. The CDR3 nucleotides read TGTGCCAGCAGTTACCCGGCAGGGCGGCCCTACGAGCAGTACTTC.

The chain links TRBV11-1 to TRBJ1-2; a possible D gene is TRBD1 (6 bases). Trimming pared 3 bases from V and 7 bases from J, leaving 12 bases between. Germline loops: CDR1 SGHAT, CDR2 FQDESV (reference sequence). CDR3 length equals 13 residues. The CDR3: CASSFGTSLGYTF. The CDR3 DNA reads TGTGCCAGCAGCTTCGGGACATCCCTTGGCTACACCTTC.